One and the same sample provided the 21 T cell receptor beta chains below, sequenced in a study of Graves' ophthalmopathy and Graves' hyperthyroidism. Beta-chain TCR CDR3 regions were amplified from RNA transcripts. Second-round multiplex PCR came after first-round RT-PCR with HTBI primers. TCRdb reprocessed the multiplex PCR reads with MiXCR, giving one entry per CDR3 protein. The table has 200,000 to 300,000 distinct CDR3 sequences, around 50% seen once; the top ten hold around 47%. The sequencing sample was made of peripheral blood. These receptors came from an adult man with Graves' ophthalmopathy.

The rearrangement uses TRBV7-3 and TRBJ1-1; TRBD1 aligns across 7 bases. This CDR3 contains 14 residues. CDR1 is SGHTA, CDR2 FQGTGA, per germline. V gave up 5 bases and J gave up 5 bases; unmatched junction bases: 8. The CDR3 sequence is CASSKDREGTEAFF. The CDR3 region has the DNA TGTGCCAGCAGCAAAGACAGGGAGGGAACTGAAGCTTTCTTT.

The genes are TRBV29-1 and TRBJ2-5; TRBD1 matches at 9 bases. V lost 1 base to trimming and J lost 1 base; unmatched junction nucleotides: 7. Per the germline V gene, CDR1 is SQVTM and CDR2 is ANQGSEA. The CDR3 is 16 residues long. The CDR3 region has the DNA TGCAGCGTTGAAGGGGACAGGGAGGGGTTCCAAGAGACCCAGTACTTC. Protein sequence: CSVEGDREGFQETQYF. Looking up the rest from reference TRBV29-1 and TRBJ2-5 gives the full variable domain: SAVISQKPSRDICQRGTSLTIQCQVDSQVTMMFWYRQQPGQSLTLIATANQGSEATYESGFVIDKFPISRPNLTFSTLTVSNMSPEDSSIYLCSVEGDREGFQETQYFGPGTRLLVL.

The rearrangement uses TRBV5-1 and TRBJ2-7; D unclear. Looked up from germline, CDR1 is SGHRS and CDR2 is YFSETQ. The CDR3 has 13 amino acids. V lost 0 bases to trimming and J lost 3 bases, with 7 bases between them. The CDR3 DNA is TGCGCCAGCAGCTTGGGTTCCTTCTACGAGCAGTACTTC. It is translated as CASSLGSFYEQYF.

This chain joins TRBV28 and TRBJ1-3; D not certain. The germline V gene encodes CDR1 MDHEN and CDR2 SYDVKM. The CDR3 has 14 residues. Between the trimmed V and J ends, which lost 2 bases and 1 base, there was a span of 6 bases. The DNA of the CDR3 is TGTGCCAGCAGTTTACAGAATTCTGGAAACACCATATATTTT. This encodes CASSLQNSGNTIYF.

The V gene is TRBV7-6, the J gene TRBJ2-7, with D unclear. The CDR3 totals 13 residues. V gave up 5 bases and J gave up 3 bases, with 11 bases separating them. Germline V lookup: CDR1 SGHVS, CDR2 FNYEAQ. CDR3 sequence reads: CASSTEPHYEQYF. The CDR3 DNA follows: TGTGCCAGCAGCACCGAGCCTCACTACGAGCAGTACTTC.

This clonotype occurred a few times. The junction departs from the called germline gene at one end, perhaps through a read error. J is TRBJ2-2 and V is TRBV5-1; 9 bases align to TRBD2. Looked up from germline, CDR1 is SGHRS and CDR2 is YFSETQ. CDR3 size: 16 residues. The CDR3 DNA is TGTGCCAGCAGCTCACCTAGCGGGATGAAAACCGGGGAGCTGTTTTTT. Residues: CASSSPSGMKTGELFF.

The CDR3 bases are TGCGCCAGCAGCCAGAGGGACAGGGAAGGGAAACTGTTTTTT. Protein: CASSQRDREGKLFF. The chain has TRBV4-1 and TRBJ1-4; 9 positions match TRBD1. Trimming took 3 bases from V and 11 from J; bases not matched to a gene: 7. CDR1 and CDR2 (germline): MGHRA, YSYEKL. This CDR3 has 14 amino acids.

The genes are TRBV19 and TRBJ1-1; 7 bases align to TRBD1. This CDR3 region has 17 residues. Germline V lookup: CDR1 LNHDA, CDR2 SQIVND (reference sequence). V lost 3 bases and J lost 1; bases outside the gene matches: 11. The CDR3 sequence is CASSIRTGQEPNTEAFF. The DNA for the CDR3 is TGTGCCAGTAGTATCAGAACCGGACAGGAGCCGAACACTGAAGCTTTCTTT.

CDR3 in DNA: TGTGCCAGCAGCTTACGTTCCGGGACAACGAACACCGGGGAGCTGTTTTTT. This sequence encodes CASSLRSGTTNTGELFF. This chain connects TRBV7-2 to TRBJ2-2, with a tentative D call TRBD1 (6 bases). The CDR3 is 17 residues long. With 2 bases removed from V and 0 bases from J, the gap between germline ends came to 13 bases. Germline-derived CDR1 and CDR2 are SGHTA and FQGNSA. Filled out from reference TRBV7-2 and TRBJ2-2, the complete variable domain reads GAGVSQSPSNKVTEKGKDVELRCDPISGHTALYWYRQSLGQGLEFLIYFQGNSAPDKSGLPSDRFSAERTGGSVSTLTIQRTQQEDSAVYLCASSLRSGTTNTGELFFGEGSRLTVL.

The CDR3 sequence: CASSPGQGVGSNQPQHF. CDR3 DNA: TGTGCCAGCAGCCCGGGACAGGGGGTAGGGAGCAATCAGCCCCAGCATTTT. The V gene is TRBV7-9, the J gene TRBJ1-5, with 11 bases fitting TRBD1. This CDR3 contains 17 residues. V was clipped by 5 bases and J by 1 base; unmatched bases: 7. The germline V gene encodes CDR1 SEHNR and CDR2 FQNEAQ (reference sequence).

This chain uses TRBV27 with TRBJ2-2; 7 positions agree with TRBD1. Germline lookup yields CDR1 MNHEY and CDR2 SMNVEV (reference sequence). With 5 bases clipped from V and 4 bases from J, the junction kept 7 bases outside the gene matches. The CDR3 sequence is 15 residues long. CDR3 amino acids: CASSPDRRFTGELFF. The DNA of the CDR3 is TGTGCCAGCAGTCCGGACAGGAGATTCACCGGGGAGCTGTTTTTT.

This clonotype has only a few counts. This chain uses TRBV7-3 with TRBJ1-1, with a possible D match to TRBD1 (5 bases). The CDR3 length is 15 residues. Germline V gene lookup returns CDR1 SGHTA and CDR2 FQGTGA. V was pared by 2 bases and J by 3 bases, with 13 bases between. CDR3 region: CASSLFGALDTEAFF. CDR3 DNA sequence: TGTGCCAGCAGCTTATTTGGGGCCTTGGACACTGAAGCTTTCTTT.

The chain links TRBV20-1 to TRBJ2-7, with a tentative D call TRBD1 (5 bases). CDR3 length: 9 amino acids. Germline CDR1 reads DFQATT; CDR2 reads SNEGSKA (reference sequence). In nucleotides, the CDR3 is TGCAGTGCTACTAGGACAAGCGTCGTC. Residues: CSATRTSVV.

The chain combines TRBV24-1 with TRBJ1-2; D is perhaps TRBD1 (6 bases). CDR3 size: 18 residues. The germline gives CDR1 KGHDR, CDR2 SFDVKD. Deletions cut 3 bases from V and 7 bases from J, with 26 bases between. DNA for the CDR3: TGTGCCACCAGTGATCCTACCTCGGACAGCTCCCGGAGGTCTGGCTACACCTTC. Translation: CATSDPTSDSSRRSGYTF.

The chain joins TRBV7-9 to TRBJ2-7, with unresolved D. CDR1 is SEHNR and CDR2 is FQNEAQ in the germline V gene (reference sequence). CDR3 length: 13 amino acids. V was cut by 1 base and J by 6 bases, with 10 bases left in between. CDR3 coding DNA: TGTGCCAGCAGCTTAGTCAAACCTTCCGAGCAGTACTTC. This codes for CASSLVKPSEQYF. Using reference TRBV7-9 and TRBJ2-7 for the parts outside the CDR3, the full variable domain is DTGVSQNPRHKITKRGQNVTFRCDPISEHNRLYWYRQTLGQGPEFLTYFQNEAQLEKSRLLSDRFSAERPKGSFSTLEIQRTEQGDSAMYLCASSLVKPSEQYFGPGTRLTVT.

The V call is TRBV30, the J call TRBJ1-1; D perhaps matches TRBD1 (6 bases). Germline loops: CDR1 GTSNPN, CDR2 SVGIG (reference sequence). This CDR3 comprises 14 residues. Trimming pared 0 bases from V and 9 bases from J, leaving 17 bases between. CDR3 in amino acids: CAWSVPQGFSQAFF. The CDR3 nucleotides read TGTGCCTGGAGTGTACCTCAGGGGTTCTCTCAAGCTTTCTTT. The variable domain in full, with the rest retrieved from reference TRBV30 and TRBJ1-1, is SQTIHQWPATLVQPVGSPLSLECTVEGTSNPNLYWYRQAAGRGLQLLFYSVGIGQISSEVPQNLSASRPQDRQFILSSKKLLLSDSGFYLCAWSVPQGFSQAFFGQGTRLTVV.

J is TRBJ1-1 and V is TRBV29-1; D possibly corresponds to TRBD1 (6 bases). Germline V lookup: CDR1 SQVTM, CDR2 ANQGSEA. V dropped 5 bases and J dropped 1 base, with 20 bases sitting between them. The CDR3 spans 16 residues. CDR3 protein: CSVNRFGGGGNTEAFF. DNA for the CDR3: TGCAGCGTTAACAGGTTTGGGGGCGGAGGGAACACTGAAGCTTTCTTT.

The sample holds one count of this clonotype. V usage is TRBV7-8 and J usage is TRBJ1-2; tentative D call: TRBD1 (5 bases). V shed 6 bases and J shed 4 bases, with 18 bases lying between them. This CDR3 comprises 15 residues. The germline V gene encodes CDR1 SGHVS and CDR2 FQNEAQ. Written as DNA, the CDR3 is TGTGCCAGCAGTTCAACAGGAAACTACGCCTATGGCTACACCTTC. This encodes CASSSTGNYAYGYTF.

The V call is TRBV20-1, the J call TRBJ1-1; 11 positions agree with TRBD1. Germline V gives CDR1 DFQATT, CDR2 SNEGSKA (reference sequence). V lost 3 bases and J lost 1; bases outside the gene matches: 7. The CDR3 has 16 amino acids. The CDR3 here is CSASPGQGEANTEAFF. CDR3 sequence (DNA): TGCAGTGCTAGTCCGGGACAGGGGGAGGCGAACACTGAAGCTTTCTTT.

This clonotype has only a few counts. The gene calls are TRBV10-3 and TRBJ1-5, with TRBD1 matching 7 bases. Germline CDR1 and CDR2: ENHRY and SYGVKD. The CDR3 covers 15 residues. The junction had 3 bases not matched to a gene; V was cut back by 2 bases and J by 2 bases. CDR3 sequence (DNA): TGTGCCATCAGTGAGGCAACAGGGGGCAATCAGCCCCAGCATTTT. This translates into CAISEATGGNQPQHF.

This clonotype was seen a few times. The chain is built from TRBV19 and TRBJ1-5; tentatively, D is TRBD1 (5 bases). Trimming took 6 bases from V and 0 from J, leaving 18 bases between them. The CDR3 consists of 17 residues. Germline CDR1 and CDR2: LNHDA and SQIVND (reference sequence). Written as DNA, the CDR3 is TGTGCCAGTAGATTAGGGACGGGTCCCTATAGCAATCAGCCCCAGCATTTT. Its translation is CASRLGTGPYSNQPQHF.